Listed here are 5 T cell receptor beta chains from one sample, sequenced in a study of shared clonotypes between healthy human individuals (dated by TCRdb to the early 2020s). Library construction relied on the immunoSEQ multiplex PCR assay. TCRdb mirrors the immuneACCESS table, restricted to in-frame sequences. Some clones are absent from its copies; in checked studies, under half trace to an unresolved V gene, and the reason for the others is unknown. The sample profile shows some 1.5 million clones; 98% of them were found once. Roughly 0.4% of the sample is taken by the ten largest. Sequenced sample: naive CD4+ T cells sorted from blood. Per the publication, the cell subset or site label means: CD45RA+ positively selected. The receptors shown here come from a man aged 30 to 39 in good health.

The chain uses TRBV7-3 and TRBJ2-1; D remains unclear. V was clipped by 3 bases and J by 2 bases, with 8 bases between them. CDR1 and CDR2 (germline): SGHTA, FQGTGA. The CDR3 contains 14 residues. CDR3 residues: CASSFLSTYNEQFF. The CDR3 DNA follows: TGTGCCAGCAGCTTCCTTTCAACCTACAATGAGCAGTTCTTC.

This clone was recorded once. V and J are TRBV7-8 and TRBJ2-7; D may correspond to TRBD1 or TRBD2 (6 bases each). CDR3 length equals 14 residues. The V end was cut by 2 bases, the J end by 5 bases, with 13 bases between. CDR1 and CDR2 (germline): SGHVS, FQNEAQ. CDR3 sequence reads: CASSLSGAMNEQYF. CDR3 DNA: TGTGCCAGCAGCTTATCGGGGGCGATGAACGAGCAGTACTTC.

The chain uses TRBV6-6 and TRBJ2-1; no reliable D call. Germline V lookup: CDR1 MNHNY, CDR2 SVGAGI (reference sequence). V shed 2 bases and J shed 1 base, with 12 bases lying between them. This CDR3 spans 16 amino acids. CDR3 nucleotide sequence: TGTGCCAGCAGTTACCCAAGGGTGGGATCCTACAATGAGCAGTTCTTC. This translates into CASSYPRVGSYNEQFF.

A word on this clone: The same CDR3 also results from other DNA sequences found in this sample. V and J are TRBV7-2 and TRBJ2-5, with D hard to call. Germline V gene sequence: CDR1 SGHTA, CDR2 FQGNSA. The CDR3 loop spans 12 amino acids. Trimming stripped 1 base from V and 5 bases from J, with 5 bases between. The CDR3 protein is CASSLVRETQYF. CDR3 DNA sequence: TGTGCCAGCAGCTTAGTGCGGGAGACCCAGTACTTC.

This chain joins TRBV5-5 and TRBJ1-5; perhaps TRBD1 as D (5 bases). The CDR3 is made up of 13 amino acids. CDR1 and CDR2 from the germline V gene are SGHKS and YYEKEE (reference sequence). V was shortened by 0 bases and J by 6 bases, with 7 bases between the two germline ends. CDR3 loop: CASSLGGTQPQHF. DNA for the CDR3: TGTGCCAGCAGCTTGGGGGGGACTCAGCCCCAGCATTTT. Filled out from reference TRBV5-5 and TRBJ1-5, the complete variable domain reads DAGVTQSPTHLIKTRGQQVTLRCSPISGHKSVSWYQQVLGQGPQFIFQYYEKEERGRGNFPDRFSARQFPNYSSELNVNALLLGDSALYLCASSLGGTQPQHFGDGTRLSIL.